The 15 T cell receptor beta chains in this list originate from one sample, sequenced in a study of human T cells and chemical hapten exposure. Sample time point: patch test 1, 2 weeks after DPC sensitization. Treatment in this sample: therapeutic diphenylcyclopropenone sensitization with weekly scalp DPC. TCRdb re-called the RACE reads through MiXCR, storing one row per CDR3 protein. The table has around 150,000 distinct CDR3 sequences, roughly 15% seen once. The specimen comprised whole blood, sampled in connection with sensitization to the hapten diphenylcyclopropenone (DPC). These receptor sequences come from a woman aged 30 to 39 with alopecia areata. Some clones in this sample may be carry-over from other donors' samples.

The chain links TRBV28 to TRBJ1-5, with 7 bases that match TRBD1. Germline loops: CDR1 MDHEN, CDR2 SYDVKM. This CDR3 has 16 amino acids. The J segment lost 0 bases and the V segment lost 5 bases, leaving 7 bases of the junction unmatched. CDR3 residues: CASSGTGAYSNQPQHF. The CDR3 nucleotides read TGTGCCAGCAGTGGTACAGGGGCTTATAGCAATCAGCCCCAGCATTTT.

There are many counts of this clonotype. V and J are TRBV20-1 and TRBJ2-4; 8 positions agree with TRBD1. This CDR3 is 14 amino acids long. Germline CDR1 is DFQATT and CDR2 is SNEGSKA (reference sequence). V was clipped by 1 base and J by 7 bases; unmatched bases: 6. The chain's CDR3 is CSARALQGENIQYF. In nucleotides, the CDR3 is TGCAGTGCTAGAGCCCTACAGGGGGAGAACATTCAGTACTTC.

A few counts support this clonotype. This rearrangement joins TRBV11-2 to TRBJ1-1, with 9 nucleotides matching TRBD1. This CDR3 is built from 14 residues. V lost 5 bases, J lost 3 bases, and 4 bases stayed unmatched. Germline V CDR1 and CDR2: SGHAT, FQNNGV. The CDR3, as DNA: TGTGCCAGCAGCCCACAGGGGGCCCACACTGAAGCTTTCTTT. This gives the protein CASSPQGAHTEAFF.

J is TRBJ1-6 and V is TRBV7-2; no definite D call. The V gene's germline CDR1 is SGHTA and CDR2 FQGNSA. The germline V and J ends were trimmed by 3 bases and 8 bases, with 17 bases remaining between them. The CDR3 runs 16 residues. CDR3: CASSLEIQRRDSPLHF. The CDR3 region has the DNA TGTGCCAGCAGCTTGGAAATTCAGAGGAGGGATTCACCCCTCCACTTT.

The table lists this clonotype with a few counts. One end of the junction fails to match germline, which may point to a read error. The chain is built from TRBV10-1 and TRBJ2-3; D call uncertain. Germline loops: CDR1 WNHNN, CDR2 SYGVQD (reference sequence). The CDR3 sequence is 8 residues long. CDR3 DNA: TGCGCCAGCAGTGAAGCCCCTTTT. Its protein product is CASSEAPF.

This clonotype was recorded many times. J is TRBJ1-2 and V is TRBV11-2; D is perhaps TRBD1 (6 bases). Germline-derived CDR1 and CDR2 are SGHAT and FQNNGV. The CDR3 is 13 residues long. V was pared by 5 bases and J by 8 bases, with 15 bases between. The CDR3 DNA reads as TGTGCCAGCAGCCCACAGGGATATAGAGGCTACACCTTC. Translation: CASSPQGYRGYTF.

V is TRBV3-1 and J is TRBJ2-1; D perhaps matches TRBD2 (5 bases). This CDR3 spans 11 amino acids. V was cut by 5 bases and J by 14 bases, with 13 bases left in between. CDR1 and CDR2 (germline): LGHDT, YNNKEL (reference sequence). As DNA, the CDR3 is TGTGCCAGCAGCGGACGGGCAGCGGAGTTCTTC. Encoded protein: CASSGRAAEFF.

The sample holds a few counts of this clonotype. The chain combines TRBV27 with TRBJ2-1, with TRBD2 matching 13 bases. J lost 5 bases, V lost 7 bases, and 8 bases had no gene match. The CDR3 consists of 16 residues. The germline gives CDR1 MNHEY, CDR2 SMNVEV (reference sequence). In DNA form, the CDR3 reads TGTGCCAGCATCGGACTAGCGGGAGTTAAGGACAATGAGCAGTTCTTC. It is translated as CASIGLAGVKDNEQFF.

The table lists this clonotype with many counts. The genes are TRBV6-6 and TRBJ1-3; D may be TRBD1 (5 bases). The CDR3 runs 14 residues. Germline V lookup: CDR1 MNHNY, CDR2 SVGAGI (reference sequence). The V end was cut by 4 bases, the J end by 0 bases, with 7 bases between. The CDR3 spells CASSSGVSGNTIYF. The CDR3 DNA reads TGTGCCAGCAGTTCGGGGGTCTCTGGAAACACCATATATTTT.

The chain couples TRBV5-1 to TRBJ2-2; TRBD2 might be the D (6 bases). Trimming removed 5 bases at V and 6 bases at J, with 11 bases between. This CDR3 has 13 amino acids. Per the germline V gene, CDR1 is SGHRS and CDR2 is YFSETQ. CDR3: CASRPGGAGELFF. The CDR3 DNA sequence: TGCGCCAGCAGGCCAGGCGGGGCCGGGGAGCTGTTTTTT.

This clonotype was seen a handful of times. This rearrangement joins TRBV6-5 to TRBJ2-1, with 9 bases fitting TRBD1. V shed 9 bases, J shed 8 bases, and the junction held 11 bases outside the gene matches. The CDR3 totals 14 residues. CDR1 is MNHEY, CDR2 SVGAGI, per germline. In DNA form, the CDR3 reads TGTGCCAGTGGCCGGACAGGGGTAATGTATGAGCAGTTCTTC. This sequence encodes CASGRTGVMYEQFF.

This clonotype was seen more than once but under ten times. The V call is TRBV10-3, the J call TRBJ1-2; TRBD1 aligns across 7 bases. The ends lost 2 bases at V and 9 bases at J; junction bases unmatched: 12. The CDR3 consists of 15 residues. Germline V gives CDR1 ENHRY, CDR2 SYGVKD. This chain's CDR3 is CAISEPETGKNRYTF. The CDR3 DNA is TGTGCCATCAGTGAGCCTGAGACAGGGAAGAATCGCTACACCTTC.

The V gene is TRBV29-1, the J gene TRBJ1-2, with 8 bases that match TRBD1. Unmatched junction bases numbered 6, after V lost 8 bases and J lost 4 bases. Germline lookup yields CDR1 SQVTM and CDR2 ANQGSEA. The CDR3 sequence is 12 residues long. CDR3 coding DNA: TGCAGCTTCAGGGGGCTTGGCTATGGCTACACCTTC. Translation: CSFRGLGYGYTF.

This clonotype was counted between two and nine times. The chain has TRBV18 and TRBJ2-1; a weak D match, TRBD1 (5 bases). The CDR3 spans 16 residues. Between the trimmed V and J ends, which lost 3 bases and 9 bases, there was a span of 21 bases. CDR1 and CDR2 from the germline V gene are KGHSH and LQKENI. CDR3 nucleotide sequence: TGTGCCAGCTCACCTAAAACAGGTAGAGGCACGTTTGAGCAGTTCTTC. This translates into CASSPKTGRGTFEQFF.

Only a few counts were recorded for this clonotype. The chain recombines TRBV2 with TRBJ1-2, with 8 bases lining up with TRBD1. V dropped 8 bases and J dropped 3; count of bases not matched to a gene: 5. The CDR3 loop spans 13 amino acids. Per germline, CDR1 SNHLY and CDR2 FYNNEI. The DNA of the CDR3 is TGTGCCAGCGGAGGACAGGGAGACTATGGCTACACCTTC. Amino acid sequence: CASGGQGDYGYTF.